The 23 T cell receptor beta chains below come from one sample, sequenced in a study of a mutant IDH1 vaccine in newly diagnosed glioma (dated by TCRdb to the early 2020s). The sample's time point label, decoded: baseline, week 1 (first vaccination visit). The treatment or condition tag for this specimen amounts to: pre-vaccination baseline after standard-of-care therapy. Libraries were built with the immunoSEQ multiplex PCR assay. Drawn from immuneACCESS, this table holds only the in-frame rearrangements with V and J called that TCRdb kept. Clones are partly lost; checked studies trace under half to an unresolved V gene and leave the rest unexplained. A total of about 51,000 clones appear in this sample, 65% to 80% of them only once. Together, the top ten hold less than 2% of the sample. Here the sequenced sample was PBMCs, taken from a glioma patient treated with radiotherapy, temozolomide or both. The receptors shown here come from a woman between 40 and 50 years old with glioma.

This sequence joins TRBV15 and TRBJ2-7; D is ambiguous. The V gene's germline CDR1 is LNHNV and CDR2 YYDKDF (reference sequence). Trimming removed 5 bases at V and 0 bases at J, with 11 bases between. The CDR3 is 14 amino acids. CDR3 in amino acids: CATSPPAPSYEQYF. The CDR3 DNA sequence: TGTGCCACCAGCCCCCCGGCACCCTCCTACGAGCAGTACTTC.

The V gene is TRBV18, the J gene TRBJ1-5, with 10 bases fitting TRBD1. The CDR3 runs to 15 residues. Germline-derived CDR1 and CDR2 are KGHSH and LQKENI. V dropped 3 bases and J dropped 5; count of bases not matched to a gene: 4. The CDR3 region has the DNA TGTGCCAGCTCACCGGACAGGGGGTTTCATCAGCCCCAGCATTTT. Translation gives CASSPDRGFHQPQHF.

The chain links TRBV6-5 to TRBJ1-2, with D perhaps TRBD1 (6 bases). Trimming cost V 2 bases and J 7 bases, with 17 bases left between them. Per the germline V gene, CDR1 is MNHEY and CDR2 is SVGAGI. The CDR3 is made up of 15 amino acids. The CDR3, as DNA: TGTGCCAGCAGTTACAGACGGGGGGGCGCGGGTGGCTACACCTTC. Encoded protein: CASSYRRGGAGGYTF.

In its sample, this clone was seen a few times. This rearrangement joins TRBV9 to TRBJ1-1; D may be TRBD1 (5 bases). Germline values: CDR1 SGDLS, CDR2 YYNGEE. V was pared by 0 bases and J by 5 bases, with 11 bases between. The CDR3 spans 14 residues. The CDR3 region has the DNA TGTGCCAGCAGCGTAGAAGGGGTGGGTACTGAAGCTTTCTTT. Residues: CASSVEGVGTEAFF.

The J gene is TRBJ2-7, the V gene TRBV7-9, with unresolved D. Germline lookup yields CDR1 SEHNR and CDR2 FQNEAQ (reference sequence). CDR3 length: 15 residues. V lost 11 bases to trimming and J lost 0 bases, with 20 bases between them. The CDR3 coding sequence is TGTGCCCTGGACCTAGGGCACATAGACTCCTACGAGCAGTACTTC. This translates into CALDLGHIDSYEQYF. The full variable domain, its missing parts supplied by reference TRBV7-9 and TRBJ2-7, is DTGVSQNPRHKITKRGQNVTFRCDPISEHNRLYWYRQTLGQGPEFLTYFQNEAQLEKSRLLSDRFSAERPKGSFSTLEIQRTEQGDSAMYLCALDLGHIDSYEQYFGPGTRLTVT.

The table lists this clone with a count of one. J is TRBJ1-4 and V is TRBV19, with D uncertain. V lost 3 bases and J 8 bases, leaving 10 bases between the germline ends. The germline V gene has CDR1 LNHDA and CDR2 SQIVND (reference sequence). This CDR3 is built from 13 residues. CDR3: CASSIRQDEKLFF. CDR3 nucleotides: TGTGCCAGTAGTATCCGGCAGGACGAAAAACTGTTTTTT.

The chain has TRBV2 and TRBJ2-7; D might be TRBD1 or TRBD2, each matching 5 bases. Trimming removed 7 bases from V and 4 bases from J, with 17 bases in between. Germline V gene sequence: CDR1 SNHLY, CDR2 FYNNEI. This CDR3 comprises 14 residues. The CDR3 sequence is CASNNPGRTYEQYF. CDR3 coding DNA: TGTGCCAGCAACAACCCGGGACGAACATACGAGCAGTACTTC.

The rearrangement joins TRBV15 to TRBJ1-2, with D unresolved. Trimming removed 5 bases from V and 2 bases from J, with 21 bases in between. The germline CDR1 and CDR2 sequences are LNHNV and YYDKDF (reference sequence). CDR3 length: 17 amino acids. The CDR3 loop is CATSGDLRTDLNYGYTF. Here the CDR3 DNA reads TGTGCCACCAGCGGCGATTTGAGGACTGATTTGAACTATGGCTACACCTTC.

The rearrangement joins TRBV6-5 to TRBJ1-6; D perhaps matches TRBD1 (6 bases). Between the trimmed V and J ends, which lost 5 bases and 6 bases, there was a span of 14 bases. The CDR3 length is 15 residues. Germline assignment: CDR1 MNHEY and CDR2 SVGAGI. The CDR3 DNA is TGTGCCAGCAGTCCACAACAGGGCAGTAATTCACCCCTCCACTTT. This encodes CASSPQQGSNSPLHF.

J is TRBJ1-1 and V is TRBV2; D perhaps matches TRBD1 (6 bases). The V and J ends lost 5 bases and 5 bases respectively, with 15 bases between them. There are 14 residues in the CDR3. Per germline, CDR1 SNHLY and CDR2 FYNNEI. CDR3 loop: CASSPDRRGTEAFF. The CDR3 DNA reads TGTGCCAGCAGTCCTGACAGGCGCGGAACTGAAGCTTTCTTT.

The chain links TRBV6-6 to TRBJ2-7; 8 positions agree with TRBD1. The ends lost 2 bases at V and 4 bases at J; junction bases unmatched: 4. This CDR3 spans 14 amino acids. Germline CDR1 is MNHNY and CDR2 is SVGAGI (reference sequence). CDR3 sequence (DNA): TGTGCCAGCAGTTACGGCAGGGGGCCGTACGAGCAGTACTTC. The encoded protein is CASSYGRGPYEQYF.

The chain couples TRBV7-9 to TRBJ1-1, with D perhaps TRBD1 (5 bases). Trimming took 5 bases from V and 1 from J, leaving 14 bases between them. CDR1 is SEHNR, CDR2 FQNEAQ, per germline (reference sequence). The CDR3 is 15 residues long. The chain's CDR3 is CASSQSGGWNTEAFF. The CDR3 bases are TGTGCCAGCAGCCAGTCGGGGGGTTGGAACACTGAAGCTTTCTTT. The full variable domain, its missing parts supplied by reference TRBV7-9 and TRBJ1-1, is DTGVSQNPRHKITKRGQNVTFRCDPISEHNRLYWYRQTLGQGPEFLTYFQNEAQLEKSRLLSDRFSAERPKGSFSTLEIQRTEQGDSAMYLCASSQSGGWNTEAFFGQGTRLTVV.

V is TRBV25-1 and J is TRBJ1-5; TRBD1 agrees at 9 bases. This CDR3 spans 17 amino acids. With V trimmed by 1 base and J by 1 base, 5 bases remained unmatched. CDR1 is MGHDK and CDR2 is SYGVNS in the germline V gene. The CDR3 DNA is TGTGCCAGCAGTGAATCGCGTGACAGGGGGAGCAATCAGCCCCAGCATTTT. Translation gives CASSESRDRGSNQPQHF.

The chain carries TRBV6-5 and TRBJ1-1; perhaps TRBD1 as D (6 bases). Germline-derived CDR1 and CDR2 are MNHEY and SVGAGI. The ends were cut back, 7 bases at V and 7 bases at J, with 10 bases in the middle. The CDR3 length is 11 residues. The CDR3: CASTQGGEAFF. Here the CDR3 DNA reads TGTGCCAGCACCCAAGGGGGTGAAGCTTTCTTT.

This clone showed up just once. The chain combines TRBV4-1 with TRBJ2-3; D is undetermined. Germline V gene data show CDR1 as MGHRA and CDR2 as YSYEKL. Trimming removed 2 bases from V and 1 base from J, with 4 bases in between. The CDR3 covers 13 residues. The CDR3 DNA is TGCGCCAGCAGCCAAACCCGCACAGATACGCAGTATTTT. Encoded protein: CASSQTRTDTQYF.

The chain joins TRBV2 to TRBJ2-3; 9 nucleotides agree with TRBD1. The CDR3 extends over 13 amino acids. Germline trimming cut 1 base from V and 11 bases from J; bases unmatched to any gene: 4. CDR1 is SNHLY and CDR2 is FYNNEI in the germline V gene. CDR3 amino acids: CASSEEGQGGQYF. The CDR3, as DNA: TGTGCCAGCAGTGAAGAGGGACAGGGAGGGCAGTATTTT.

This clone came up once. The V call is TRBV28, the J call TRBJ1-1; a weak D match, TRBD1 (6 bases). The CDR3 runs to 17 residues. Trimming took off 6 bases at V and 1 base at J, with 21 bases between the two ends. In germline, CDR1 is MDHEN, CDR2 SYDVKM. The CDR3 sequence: CASRSSFRGRRNTEAFF. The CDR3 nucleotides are TGTGCCAGCAGGTCCTCCTTTAGGGGGAGAAGGAACACTGAAGCTTTCTTT.

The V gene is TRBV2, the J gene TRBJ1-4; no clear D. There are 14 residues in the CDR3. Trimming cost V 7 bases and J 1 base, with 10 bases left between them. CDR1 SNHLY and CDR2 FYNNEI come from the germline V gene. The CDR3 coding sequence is TGTGCCAGCAACCATGGAATAACTAATGAAAAACTGTTTTTT. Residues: CASNHGITNEKLFF.

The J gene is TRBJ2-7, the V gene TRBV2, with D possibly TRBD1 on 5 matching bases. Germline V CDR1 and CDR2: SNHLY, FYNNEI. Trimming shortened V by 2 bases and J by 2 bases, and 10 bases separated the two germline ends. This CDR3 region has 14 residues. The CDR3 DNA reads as TGTGCCAGCAGTGAACAAGGGGTCCCCTACGAGCAGTACTTC. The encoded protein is CASSEQGVPYEQYF.

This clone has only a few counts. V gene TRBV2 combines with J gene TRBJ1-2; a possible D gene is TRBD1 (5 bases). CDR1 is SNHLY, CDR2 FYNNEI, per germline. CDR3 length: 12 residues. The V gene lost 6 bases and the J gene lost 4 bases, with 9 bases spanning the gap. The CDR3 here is CASSRQGYGYTF. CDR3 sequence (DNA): TGTGCCAGCAGCCGTCAGGGCTATGGCTACACCTTC.

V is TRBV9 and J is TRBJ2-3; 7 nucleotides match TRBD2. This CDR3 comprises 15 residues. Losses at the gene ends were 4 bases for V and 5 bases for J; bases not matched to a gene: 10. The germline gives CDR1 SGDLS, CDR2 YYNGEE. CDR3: CASSLPGRDLDTQYF. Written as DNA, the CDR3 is TGTGCCAGCAGCCTCCCGGGGAGGGACCTAGATACGCAGTATTTT.

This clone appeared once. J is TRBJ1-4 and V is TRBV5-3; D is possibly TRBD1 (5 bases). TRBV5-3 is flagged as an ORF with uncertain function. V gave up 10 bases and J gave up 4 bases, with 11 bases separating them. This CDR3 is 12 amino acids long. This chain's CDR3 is CAGKGYNEKLFF. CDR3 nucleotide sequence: TGTGCCGGGAAGGGGTATAATGAAAAACTGTTTTTT.

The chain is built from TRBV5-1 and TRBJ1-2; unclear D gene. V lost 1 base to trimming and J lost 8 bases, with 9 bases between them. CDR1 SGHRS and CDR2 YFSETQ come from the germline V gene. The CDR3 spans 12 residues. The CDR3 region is CASSLYEGGYTF. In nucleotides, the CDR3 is TGCGCCAGCAGCTTGTACGAAGGAGGCTACACCTTC.